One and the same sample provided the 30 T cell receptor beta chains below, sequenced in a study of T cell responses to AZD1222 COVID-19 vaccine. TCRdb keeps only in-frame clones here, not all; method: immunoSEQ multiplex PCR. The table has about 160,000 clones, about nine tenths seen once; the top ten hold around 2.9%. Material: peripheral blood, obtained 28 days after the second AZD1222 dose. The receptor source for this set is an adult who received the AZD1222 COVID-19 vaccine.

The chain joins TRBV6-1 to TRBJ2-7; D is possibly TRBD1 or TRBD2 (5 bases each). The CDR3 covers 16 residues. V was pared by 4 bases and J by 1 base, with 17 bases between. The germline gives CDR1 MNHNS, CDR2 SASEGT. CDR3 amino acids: CASSVHRDRFSYEQYF. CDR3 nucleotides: TGTGCCAGCAGTGTCCACCGGGACCGCTTTTCCTACGAGCAGTACTTC.

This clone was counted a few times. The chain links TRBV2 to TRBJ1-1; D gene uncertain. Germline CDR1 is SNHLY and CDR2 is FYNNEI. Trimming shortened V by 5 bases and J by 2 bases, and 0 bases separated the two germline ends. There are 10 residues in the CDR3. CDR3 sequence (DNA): TGTGCCAGCAGTAACACTGAAGCTTTCTTT. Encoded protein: CASSNTEAFF.

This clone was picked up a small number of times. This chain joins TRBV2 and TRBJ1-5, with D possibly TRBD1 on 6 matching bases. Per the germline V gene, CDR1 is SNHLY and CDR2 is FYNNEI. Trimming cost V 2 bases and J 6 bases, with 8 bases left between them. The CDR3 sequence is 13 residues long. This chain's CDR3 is CASSETGLQPQHF. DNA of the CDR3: TGTGCCAGCAGTGAAACAGGGCTTCAGCCCCAGCATTTT.

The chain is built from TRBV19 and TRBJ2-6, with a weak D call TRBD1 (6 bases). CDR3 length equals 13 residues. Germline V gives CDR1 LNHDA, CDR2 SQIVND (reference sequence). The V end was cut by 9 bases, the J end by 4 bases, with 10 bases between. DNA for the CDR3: TGTGCCAGCAGACAGGCGGGGGCCAACGTCCTGACTTTC. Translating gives CASRQAGANVLTF.

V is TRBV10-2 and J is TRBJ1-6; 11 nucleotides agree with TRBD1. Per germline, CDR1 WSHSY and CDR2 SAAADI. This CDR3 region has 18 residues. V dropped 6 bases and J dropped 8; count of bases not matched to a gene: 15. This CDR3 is CASSGSPGTGGQDSPLHF. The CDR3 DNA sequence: TGCGCCAGCAGCGGTTCTCCCGGGACAGGGGGTCAGGATTCACCCCTCCACTTT.

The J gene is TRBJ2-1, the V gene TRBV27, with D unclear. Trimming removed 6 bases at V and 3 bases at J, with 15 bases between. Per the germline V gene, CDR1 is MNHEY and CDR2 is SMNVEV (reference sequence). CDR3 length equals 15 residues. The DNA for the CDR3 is TGTGCCAGCAGAGAGGTGCAGCAAATCTACAATGAGCAGTTCTTC. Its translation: CASREVQQIYNEQFF.

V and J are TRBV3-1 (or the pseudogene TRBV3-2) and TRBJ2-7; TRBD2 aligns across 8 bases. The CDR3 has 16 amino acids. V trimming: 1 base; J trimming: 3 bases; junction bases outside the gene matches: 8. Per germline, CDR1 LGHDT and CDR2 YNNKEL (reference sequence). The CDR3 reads CASSQGVVAGNYEQYF. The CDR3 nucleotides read TGTGCCAGCAGCCAAGGGGTGGTAGCGGGGAACTACGAGCAGTACTTC.

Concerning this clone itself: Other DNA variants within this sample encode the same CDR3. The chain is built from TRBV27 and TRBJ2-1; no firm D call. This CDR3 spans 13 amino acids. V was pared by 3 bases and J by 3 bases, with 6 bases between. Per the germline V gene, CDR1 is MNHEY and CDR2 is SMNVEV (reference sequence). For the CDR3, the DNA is TGTGCCAGCAGTTTGAGTAGCTACAATGAGCAGTTCTTC. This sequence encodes CASSLSSYNEQFF.

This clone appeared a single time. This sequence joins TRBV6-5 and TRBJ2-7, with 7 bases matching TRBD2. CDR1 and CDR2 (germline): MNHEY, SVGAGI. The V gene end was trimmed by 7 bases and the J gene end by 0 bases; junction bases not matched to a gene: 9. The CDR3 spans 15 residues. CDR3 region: CASTVRRESSYEQYF. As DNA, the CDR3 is TGTGCCAGCACTGTGAGGCGGGAGTCCTCCTACGAGCAGTACTTC.

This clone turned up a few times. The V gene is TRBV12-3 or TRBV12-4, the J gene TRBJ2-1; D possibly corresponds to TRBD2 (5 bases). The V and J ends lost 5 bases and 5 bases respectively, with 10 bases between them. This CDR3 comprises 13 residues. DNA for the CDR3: TGTGCCAGCAGTATGGCGGGTCACAATGAGCAGTTCTTC. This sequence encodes CASSMAGHNEQFF.

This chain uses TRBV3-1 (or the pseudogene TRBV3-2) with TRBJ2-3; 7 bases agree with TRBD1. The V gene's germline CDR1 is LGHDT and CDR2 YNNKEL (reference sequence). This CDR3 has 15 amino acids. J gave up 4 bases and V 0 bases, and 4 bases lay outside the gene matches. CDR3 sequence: CASSQERQGADTQYF. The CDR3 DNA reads TGTGCCAGCAGCCAAGAGAGGCAGGGGGCAGATACGCAGTATTTT.

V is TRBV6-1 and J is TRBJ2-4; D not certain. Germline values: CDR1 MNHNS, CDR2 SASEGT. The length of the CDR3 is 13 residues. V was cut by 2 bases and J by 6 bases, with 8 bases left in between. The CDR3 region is CASSEYRGNIQYF. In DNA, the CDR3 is TGTGCCAGCAGTGAATACCGAGGAAACATTCAGTACTTC.

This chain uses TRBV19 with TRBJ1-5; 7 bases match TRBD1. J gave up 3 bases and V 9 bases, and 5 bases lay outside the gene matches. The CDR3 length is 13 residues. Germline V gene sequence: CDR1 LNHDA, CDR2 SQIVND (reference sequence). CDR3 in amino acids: CASLQGFNQPQHF. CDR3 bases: TGTGCCAGCCTACAGGGGTTCAATCAGCCCCAGCATTTT.

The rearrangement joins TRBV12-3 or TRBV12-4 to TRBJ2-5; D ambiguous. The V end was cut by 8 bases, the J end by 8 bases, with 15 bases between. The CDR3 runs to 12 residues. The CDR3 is CASGPHPLTQYF. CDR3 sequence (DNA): TGTGCCAGCGGACCCCACCCGTTAACCCAGTACTTC.

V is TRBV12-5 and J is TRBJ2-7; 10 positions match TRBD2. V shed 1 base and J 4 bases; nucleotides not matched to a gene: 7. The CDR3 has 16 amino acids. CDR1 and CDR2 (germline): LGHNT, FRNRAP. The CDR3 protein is CASGLGIAGGSYEQYF. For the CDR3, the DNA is TGTGCTAGTGGTTTGGGGATAGCGGGAGGAAGTTACGAGCAGTACTTC.

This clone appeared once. The CDR3 DNA sequence: TGTGCCTGGAGGAGGGAGCGCCGGGACTATGGCTACACCTTC. Amino acid sequence: CAWRRERRDYGYTF. The chain carries TRBV30 and TRBJ1-2, with D hard to call. Germline-derived CDR1 and CDR2 are GTSNPN and SVGIG (reference sequence). The CDR3 extends over 14 amino acids. V lost 3 bases, J lost 3 bases, and 14 bases lay in between.

In nucleotides, the CDR3 is TGCAGCGTTCGGGCAGTCTCCTACGAGCAGTACTTC. Translated, it gives CSVRAVSYEQYF. This chain links TRBV29-1 with TRBJ2-7; D uncertain. The CDR3 totals 12 residues. The V and J ends lost 5 bases and 0 bases respectively, with 8 bases between them. Germline V lookup: CDR1 SQVTM, CDR2 ANQGSEA.

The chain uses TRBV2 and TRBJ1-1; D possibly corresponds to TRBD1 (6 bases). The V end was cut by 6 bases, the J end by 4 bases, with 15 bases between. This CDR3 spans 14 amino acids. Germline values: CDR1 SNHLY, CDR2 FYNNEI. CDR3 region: CASRAGAVGTEAFF. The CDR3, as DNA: TGTGCCAGCAGGGCAGGGGCCGTGGGCACTGAAGCTTTCTTT.

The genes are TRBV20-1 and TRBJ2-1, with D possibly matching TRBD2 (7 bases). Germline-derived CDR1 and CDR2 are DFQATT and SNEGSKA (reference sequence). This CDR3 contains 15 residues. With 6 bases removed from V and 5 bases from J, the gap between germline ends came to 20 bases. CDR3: CSASPPGGANNEQFF. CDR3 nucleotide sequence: TGCAGTGCCAGTCCCCCGGGGGGCGCGAACAATGAGCAGTTCTTC.

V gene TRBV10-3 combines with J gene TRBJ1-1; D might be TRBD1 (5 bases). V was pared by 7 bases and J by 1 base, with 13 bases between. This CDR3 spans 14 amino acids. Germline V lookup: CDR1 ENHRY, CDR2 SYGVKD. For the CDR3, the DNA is TGTGCCATCACGCTAGGGACGGGGAACACTGAAGCTTTCTTT. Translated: CAITLGTGNTEAFF.

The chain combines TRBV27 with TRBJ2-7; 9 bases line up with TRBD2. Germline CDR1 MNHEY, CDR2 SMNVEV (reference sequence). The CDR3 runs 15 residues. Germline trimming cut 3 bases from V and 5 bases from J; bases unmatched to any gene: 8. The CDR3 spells CASSLSASGMDEQYF. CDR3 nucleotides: TGTGCCAGCAGTTTGTCCGCTAGCGGGATGGACGAGCAGTACTTC.

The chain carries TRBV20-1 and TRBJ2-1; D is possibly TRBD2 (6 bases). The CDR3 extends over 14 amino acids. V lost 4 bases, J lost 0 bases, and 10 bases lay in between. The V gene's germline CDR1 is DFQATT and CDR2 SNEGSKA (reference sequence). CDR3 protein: CSAIERVSYNEQFF. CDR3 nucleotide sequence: TGCAGTGCTATTGAGCGGGTCTCCTACAATGAGCAGTTCTTC.

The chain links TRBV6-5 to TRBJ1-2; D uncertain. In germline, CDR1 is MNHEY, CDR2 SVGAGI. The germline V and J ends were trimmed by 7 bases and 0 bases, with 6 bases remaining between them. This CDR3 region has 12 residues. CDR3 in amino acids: CASKDPNYGYTF. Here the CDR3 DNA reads TGTGCCAGCAAAGATCCTAACTATGGCTACACCTTC.

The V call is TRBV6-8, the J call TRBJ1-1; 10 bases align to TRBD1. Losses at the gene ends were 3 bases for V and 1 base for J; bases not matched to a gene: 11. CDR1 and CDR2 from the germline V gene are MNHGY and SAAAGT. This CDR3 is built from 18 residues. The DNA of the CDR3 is TGTGCCAGCAGTTATTCCGAGGGGGGGACAGGGGAGAACACTGAAGCTTTCTTT. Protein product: CASSYSEGGTGENTEAFF.

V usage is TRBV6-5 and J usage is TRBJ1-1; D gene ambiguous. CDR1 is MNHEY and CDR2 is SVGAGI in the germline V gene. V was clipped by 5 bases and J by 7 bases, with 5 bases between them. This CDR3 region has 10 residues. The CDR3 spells CASSKFEAFF. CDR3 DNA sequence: TGTGCCAGCAGTAAGTTTGAAGCTTTCTTT.

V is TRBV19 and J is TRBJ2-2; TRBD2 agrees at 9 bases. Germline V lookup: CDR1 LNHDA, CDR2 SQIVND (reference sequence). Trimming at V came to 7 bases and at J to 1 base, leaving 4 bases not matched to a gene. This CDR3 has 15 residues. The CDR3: CASTRLAENTGELFF. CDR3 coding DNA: TGTGCCAGTACCCGACTAGCGGAGAACACCGGGGAGCTGTTTTTT. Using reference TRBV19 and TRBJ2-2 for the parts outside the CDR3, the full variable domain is DGGITQSPKYLFRKEGQNVTLSCEQNLNHDAMYWYRQDPGQGLRLIYYSQIVNDFQKGDIAEGYSVSREKKESFPLTVTSAQKNPTAFYLCASTRLAENTGELFFGEGSRLTVL.

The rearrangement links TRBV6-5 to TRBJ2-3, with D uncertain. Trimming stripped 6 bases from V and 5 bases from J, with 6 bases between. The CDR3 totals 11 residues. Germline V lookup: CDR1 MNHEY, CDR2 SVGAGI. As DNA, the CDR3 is TGTGCCAGCAGGGGTCGAGATACGCAGTATTTT. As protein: CASRGRDTQYF.

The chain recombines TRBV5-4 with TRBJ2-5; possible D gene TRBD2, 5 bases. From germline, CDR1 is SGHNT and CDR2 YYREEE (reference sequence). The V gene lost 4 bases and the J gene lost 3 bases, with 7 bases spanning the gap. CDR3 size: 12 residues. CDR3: CASSPREETQYF. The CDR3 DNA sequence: TGTGCCAGCAGCCCGAGGGAAGAGACCCAGTACTTC. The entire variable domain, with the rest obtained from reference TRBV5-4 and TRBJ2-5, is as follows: ETGVTQSPTHLIKTRGQQVTLRCSSQSGHNTVSWYQQALGQGPQFIFQYYREEENGRGNFPPRFSGLQFPNYSSELNVNALELDDSALYLCASSPREETQYFGPGTRLLVL.

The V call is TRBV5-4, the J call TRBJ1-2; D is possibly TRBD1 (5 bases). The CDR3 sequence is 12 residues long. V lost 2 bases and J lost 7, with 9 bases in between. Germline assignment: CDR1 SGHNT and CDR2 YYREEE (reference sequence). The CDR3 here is CASSFQGGGYTF. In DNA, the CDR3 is TGTGCCAGCAGCTTTCAGGGTGGTGGCTACACCTTC.

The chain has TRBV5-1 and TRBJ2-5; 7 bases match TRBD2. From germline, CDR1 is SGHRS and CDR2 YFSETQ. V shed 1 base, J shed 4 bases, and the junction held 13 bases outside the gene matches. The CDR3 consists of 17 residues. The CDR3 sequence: CASSLFGGAGAGETQYF. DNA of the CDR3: TGCGCCAGCAGCTTGTTCGGCGGTGCGGGAGCTGGAGAGACCCAGTACTTC.